This T cell receptor beta chain was recovered during a study of PD-1 blockade in classical Hodgkin lymphoma. Study-level results: By C4D1, diversity of CD4+ TCRs had risen significantly, whereas that of CD8+ TCRs had not. Lower baseline TCR diversity was reported for newly diagnosed patients than for healthy donors.

Concerning this clone: As yet, its antigen is unknown.

Exposure to brentuximab vedotin varied, and each patient had relapsed following autologous stem cell transplantation. When best responses were assessed, they were complete response, partial response or progressive disease. Some clones are missing from TCRdb's copy, which holds only in-frame ones; the method was immunoSEQ multiplex PCR. The sample consists of roughly 38,000 clones, 85% to 90% of them appearing once. This specimen was peripheral blood mononuclear cells (PBMCs), taken before the second cycle of nivolumab. The source is a human donor with classical Hodgkin lymphoma.

CDR3 sequence: CASQGGRGAGGYYEQYF. The CDR3 bases are TGTGCCAGTCAGGGAGGGCGCGGCGCGGGAGGCTACTACGAGCAGTACTTC. V is TRBV19 and J is TRBJ2-7, with 8 bases lining up with TRBD2. The CDR3 runs 17 residues. The V gene's germline CDR1 is LNHDA and CDR2 SQIVND (reference sequence). The trim removed 8 bases at V and 3 bases at J, leaving 18 bases unmatched. The variable domain in full, with the rest retrieved from reference TRBV19 and TRBJ2-7, is DGGITQSPKYLFRKEGQNVTLSCEQNLNHDAMYWYRQDPGQGLRLIYYSQIVNDFQKGDIAEGYSVSREKKESFPLTVTSAQKNPTAFYLCASQGGRGAGGYYEQYFGPGTRLTVT.